A single sample gave rise to the 23 T cell receptor beta chains below, sequenced in a study of blood T cell repertoires in COVID-19. Sequenced by immunoSEQ multiplex PCR; TCRdb stores in-frame clones only, minus some. The sample consists of 150,000 to 200,000 clones, around 83% of them appearing once. The sample consisted of PBMCs or T cells enriched from blood (not recorded which). Receptors were obtained from a man between 45 and 60 years old who had recovered from COVID-19.

The V call is TRBV15, the J call TRBJ1-5; 9 nucleotides match TRBD1. The CDR3 length is 16 residues. Germline CDR1 LNHNV, CDR2 YYDKDF (reference sequence). V lost 2 bases to trimming and J lost 6 bases; unmatched junction nucleotides: 8. CDR3 loop: CATSRPGTGNGQPQHF. For the CDR3, the DNA is TGTGCCACCAGCAGACCCGGGACAGGGAATGGTCAGCCCCAGCATTTT.

V usage is TRBV5-4 and J usage is TRBJ2-3; 10 bases align to TRBD2. J was trimmed by 3 bases and V by 0 bases; bases with no gene match: 10. CDR3 length: 18 residues. CDR1 and CDR2 from the germline V gene are SGHNT and YYREEE (reference sequence). The CDR3: CASSLAALAGDGTDTQYF. CDR3 in DNA: TGTGCCAGCAGCTTGGCCGCGCTAGCGGGGGACGGGACAGATACGCAGTATTTT.

This clone has more than one count but fewer than ten. The chain combines TRBV28 with TRBJ2-1; 9 bases fit TRBD2. V lost 7 bases, J lost 0 bases, and 16 bases stayed unmatched. The CDR3 loop spans 19 amino acids. Germline V CDR1 and CDR2: MDHEN, SYDVKM. The CDR3 region is CASIQASGVPRSSYNEQFF. DNA for the CDR3: TGTGCCAGCATCCAGGCTAGCGGGGTTCCTAGGAGCTCCTACAATGAGCAGTTCTTC.

The chain joins TRBV15 to TRBJ1-4; D possibly corresponds to TRBD1 (6 bases). Germline CDR1 reads LNHNV; CDR2 reads YYDKDF (reference sequence). Trimming left V 1 base short and J 0 bases short, with 12 bases between. The CDR3 is made up of 17 amino acids. CDR3 amino acids: CATSRVPGEATNEKLFF. The CDR3, as DNA: TGTGCCACCAGCAGAGTCCCAGGGGAAGCAACTAATGAAAAACTGTTTTTT.

The CDR3 spells CASRDRAHRNQPQHF. The CDR3 region has the DNA TGTGCCAGTCGGGACAGGGCCCATCGCAATCAGCCCCAGCATTTT. The chain combines TRBV19 with TRBJ1-5, with TRBD1 matching over 9 bases. The trim removed 8 bases at V and 2 bases at J, leaving 7 bases unmatched. The CDR3 length is 15 residues. The germline V gene has CDR1 LNHDA and CDR2 SQIVND (reference sequence).

The chain combines TRBV2 with TRBJ2-3; 11 bases align to TRBD2. The CDR3 runs to 14 residues. The ends lost 8 bases at V and 4 bases at J; junction bases unmatched: 5. From germline, CDR1 is SNHLY and CDR2 FYNNEI. DNA of the CDR3: TGTGCCAGCCTTAGCGGGGGGGCCGCAGATACGCAGTATTTT. Its protein product is CASLSGGAADTQYF.

The chain recombines TRBV4-1 with TRBJ1-2; 7 bases agree with TRBD1. The junction had 5 bases not matched to a gene; V was cut back by 1 base and J by 3 bases. The germline V gene has CDR1 MGHRA and CDR2 YSYEKL. This CDR3 comprises 15 residues. As DNA, the CDR3 is TGCGCCAGCAGCCAAGGAGTCGGACAGGACTATGGCTACACCTTC. Residues: CASSQGVGQDYGYTF.

Concerning this clone: At the DNA level, this CDR3 is encoded by other sequences in the same sample as well. The chain links TRBV27 to TRBJ1-1; D might be TRBD1 (5 bases). The V end was cut by 2 bases, the J end by 1 base, with 5 bases between. This CDR3 comprises 13 residues. Germline V gene data show CDR1 as MNHEY and CDR2 as SMNVEV (reference sequence). CDR3 in amino acids: CASSLTGNTEAFF. As DNA, the CDR3 is TGTGCCAGCAGTTTAACAGGGAACACTGAAGCTTTCTTT.

CDR3 DNA sequence: TGCGCCAGCAGCCAAGAATCGGGGTTCAGGGGTTCACCCCTCCACTTT. Translating it yields CASSQESGFRGSPLHF. This chain joins TRBV4-1 and TRBJ1-6; D perhaps matches TRBD1 (6 bases). V lost 0 bases and J 9 bases, leaving 15 bases between the germline ends. The germline V gene encodes CDR1 MGHRA and CDR2 YSYEKL. The CDR3 runs 16 residues.

Turning to this clone: The CDR3 end shows no conserved phenylalanine or tryptophan, and so a read error is likely. The limits of the CDR3 on the DNA are not certain, so only TCRdb's listed CDR3 is given. The V gene is TRBV30, the J gene TRBJ1-1; TRBD1 is the table's D call, not checked against the DNA. Looked up from germline, CDR1 is GTSNPN and CDR2 is SVGIG (reference sequence). The CDR3 is 13 amino acids in total, end residues counted. The CDR3 protein is CAWSHRGRGWGMS.

The chain combines TRBV4-1 with TRBJ2-7; the match to TRBD1 covers 10 bases. Trimming took 2 bases from V and 2 from J; bases not matched to a gene: 9. The CDR3 loop spans 17 amino acids. The germline CDR1 and CDR2 sequences are MGHRA and YSYEKL. CDR3 amino acids: CASSQRFPGTGAYEQYF. The CDR3 nucleotides are TGCGCCAGCAGCCAAAGATTTCCCGGGACAGGGGCCTACGAGCAGTACTTC.

The genes are TRBV10-2 and TRBJ2-3; perhaps TRBD2 as D (6 bases). The V end was cut by 7 bases, the J end by 2 bases, with 13 bases between. CDR3 size: 14 residues. The germline V gene encodes CDR1 WSHSY and CDR2 SAAADI. The DNA of the CDR3 is TGCGCCAGCACTACTGGCGGGGCCACAGATACGCAGTATTTT. This encodes CASTTGGATDTQYF.

The gene calls are TRBV5-4 and TRBJ1-1; a possible D gene is TRBD1 (5 bases). The CDR3 covers 14 residues. Trimming took off 3 bases at V and 1 base at J, with 10 bases between the two ends. Germline CDR1 reads SGHNT; CDR2 reads YYREEE (reference sequence). The CDR3 here is CASSWPDKNTEAFF. The CDR3 region has the DNA TGTGCCAGCAGCTGGCCGGACAAGAACACTGAAGCTTTCTTT.

This clone was picked up one time. V gene TRBV13 combines with J gene TRBJ2-7; TRBD2 matches at 15 bases. V shed 5 bases, J shed 9 bases, and the junction held 8 bases outside the gene matches. The CDR3 runs 15 residues. Germline V gene sequence: CDR1 PRHDT, CDR2 FYEKMQ (reference sequence). The CDR3 nucleotides read TGTGCCAGCAGCCACCGGACTAGCGGGGGGGGCGGGCAGTACTTC. Translating it yields CASSHRTSGGGGQYF.

The J gene is TRBJ2-5, the V gene TRBV25-1; D may be TRBD1 (6 bases). Germline V gene sequence: CDR1 MGHDK, CDR2 SYGVNS. The CDR3 runs 14 residues. V shed 4 bases and J shed 2 bases, with 11 bases lying between them. DNA of the CDR3: TGTGCCAGCAGTGCACGACAGGTGCAAGAGACCCAGTACTTC. It codes for CASSARQVQETQYF.

This chain connects TRBV7-9 to TRBJ1-6; tentatively, D is TRBD1 (5 bases). Germline V lookup: CDR1 SEHNR, CDR2 FQNEAQ (reference sequence). Trimming took off 3 bases at V and 13 bases at J, with 22 bases between the two ends. CDR3 length equals 16 residues. The CDR3 DNA is TGTGCCAGCAGCTTTTCCAGTTTGGGACTAGAGGGTCCCCTCCACTTT. Its protein is CASSFSSLGLEGPLHF. The full variable domain, with the rest looked up from reference TRBV7-9 and TRBJ1-6, is DTGVSQNPRHKITKRGQNVTFRCDPISEHNRLYWYRQTLGQGPEFLTYFQNEAQLEKSRLLSDRFSAERPKGSFSTLEIQRTEQGDSAMYLCASSFSSLGLEGPLHFGNGTRLTVT.

The chain joins TRBV5-4 to TRBJ2-1; 8 bases are shared with TRBD2. The germline V gene encodes CDR1 SGHNT and CDR2 YYREEE (reference sequence). J gave up 7 bases and V 6 bases, and 6 bases lay outside the gene matches. The CDR3 has 13 residues. In DNA, the CDR3 is TGTGCCAGCAACCGAGCGGGGGTGAATGAGCAGTTCTTC. Translating it yields CASNRAGVNEQFF. Supplemented by reference TRBV5-4 and TRBJ2-1, the full variable domain reads ETGVTQSPTHLIKTRGQQVTLRCSSQSGHNTVSWYQQALGQGPQFIFQYYREEENGRGNFPPRFSGLQFPNYSSELNVNALELDDSALYLCASNRAGVNEQFFGPGTRLTVL.

This sequence joins TRBV7-8 and TRBJ2-3, with 12 bases that match TRBD2. The CDR3 sequence is 15 residues long. Germline lookup yields CDR1 SGHVS and CDR2 FQNEAQ. V lost 5 bases, J lost 6 bases, and 6 bases stayed unmatched. The chain's CDR3 is CASSITSGGLDTQYF. DNA of the CDR3: TGTGCCAGCAGCATAACTAGCGGGGGGCTGGATACGCAGTATTTT.

This rearrangement joins TRBV29-1 to TRBJ2-1, with 7 nucleotides matching TRBD1. This CDR3 contains 16 residues. The trim removed 3 bases at V and 0 bases at J, leaving 8 bases unmatched. The germline gives CDR1 SQVTM, CDR2 ANQGSEA. CDR3 coding DNA: TGCAGCGTTGAGACAGGGTCTCCGAGCTCCTACAATGAGCAGTTCTTC. Its protein is CSVETGSPSSYNEQFF.

This clone was observed a few times. The chain couples TRBV29-1 to TRBJ1-2; perhaps TRBD1 as D (5 bases). Germline V CDR1 and CDR2: SQVTM, ANQGSEA. V was pared by 2 bases and J by 2 bases, with 15 bases between. The CDR3 extends over 15 amino acids. CDR3 region: CSVESRDYRNYGYTF. The DNA for the CDR3 is TGCAGCGTTGAATCTCGGGACTACAGAAACTATGGCTACACCTTC.

This sequence joins TRBV28 and TRBJ1-5; 8 positions match TRBD1. CDR1 is MDHEN, CDR2 SYDVKM, per germline. V lost 10 bases, J lost 4 bases, and 3 bases stayed unmatched. The CDR3 is 12 amino acids. This CDR3 is CATRQGNQPQHF. The CDR3 DNA reads TGTGCCACCCGACAGGGGAATCAGCCCCAGCATTTT.

The rearrangement joins TRBV4-2 to TRBJ1-5; 9 positions agree with TRBD1. J was trimmed by 5 bases and V by 2 bases; bases with no gene match: 1. Germline V gene lookup returns CDR1 LGHNA and CDR2 YNFKEQ. This CDR3 spans 14 amino acids. For the CDR3, the DNA is TGTGCCAGCAGCCAAAGGGACAGGGATCAGCCCCAGCATTTT. Encoded protein: CASSQRDRDQPQHF.

The count of this clone is one. V usage is TRBV5-1 and J usage is TRBJ2-5; TRBD2 aligns across 9 bases. Per the germline V gene, CDR1 is SGHRS and CDR2 is YFSETQ. V shed 0 bases and J 5 bases; nucleotides not matched to a gene: 8. The CDR3 consists of 16 residues. CDR3 region: CASSLEGGGARETQYF. CDR3 DNA: TGCGCCAGCAGCTTGGAAGGCGGGGGGGCCCGGGAGACCCAGTACTTC.